One sample yielded the 13 T cell receptor beta chains listed below, sequenced in a study of neurological immune-mediated disorders (dated by TCRdb to between 2017 and 2020). The library was made by 5' RACE. Sequencing instrument: Illumina HiSeq 2500. The raw public reads went through TCRdb reprocessing: fastp at Q25, MiXCR clone calling, in-frame beta chains kept. Rows are unified per CDR3 protein, each entry keeping the most common DNA and genes. Recorded for this sample are approximately 10,000 distinct CDR3 sequences; roughly 21% of them occurred a single time. Around 50% of the sample is held by the ten biggest clonotypes. Sample: CD8+ T cells from blood. All receptors come from a woman aged 55-70 years with HTLV-1-associated myelopathy (HAM/TSP).

Many counts were recorded for this clonotype. The V gene is TRBV19, the J gene TRBJ1-1; D call uncertain. The CDR3 is 14 residues long. Germline V gives CDR1 LNHDA, CDR2 SQIVND (reference sequence). V gave up 3 bases and J gave up 0 bases, with 8 bases separating them. This CDR3 reads CASSIPPLNTEAFF. CDR3 DNA sequence: TGTGCCAGTAGTATTCCCCCTTTGAACACTGAAGCTTTCTTT.

This clonotype showed up just once. This rearrangement joins TRBV10-3 to TRBJ1-1; no reliable D call. Germline lookup yields CDR1 ENHRY and CDR2 SYGVKD. V was pared by 5 bases and J by 2 bases, with 9 bases between. The CDR3 sequence is 13 residues long. CDR3 amino acids: CAISIRDNTEAFF. In DNA, the CDR3 is TGTGCCATCAGTATCCGGGATAACACTGAAGCTTTCTTT.

Comment on this clonotype: The junction does not match germline at one end; this may be a read error. This rearrangement joins TRBV9 to TRBJ1-2, with a possible D match to TRBD1 (5 bases). This CDR3 comprises 15 residues. Germline CDR1 reads SGDLS; CDR2 reads YYNGEE. CDR3 region: CVSSRKRVPGYGYTF. The CDR3 coding sequence is TGTGTCAGCAGCCGAAAGAGGGTCCCAGGGTATGGCTACACCTTC.

This clonotype occurred once. This chain uses TRBV4-1 with TRBJ2-7; D might be TRBD1 or TRBD2, each matching 5 bases. The V gene lost 1 base and the J gene lost 2 bases, with 9 bases spanning the gap. The germline V gene has CDR1 MGHRA and CDR2 YSYEKL. There are 14 residues in the CDR3. The CDR3 DNA sequence: TGCGCCAGCAGCCAAGGTTGGGGGACCTACGAGCAGTACTTC. It specifies CASSQGWGTYEQYF.

This clonotype was observed at least ten times. The chain recombines TRBV6-1 with TRBJ2-7; 10 bases fit TRBD2. Germline V gives CDR1 MNHNS, CDR2 SASEGT. The ends lost 3 bases at V and 2 bases at J; junction bases unmatched: 4. The length of the CDR3 is 15 residues. CDR3 amino acids: CASSEERGGAYEQYF. The CDR3 region has the DNA TGTGCCAGCAGTGAGGAGCGGGGGGGGGCCTACGAGCAGTACTTC.

This clonotype was detected ten times or more. The chain's CDR3 is CASSLAGWGTGYEQYF. The DNA for the CDR3 is TGCGCCAGCAGCTTGGCCGGGTGGGGGACAGGCTACGAGCAGTACTTC. The rearrangement links TRBV5-1 to TRBJ2-7, with 8 bases matching TRBD1. Trimming at V came to 0 bases and at J to 3 bases, leaving 8 bases not matched to a gene. The CDR3 sequence is 16 residues long. Germline-derived CDR1 and CDR2 are SGHRS and YFSETQ.

This clonotype was picked up many times. This CDR3 is CASSLAQNEAFF. CDR3 in DNA: TGCGCCAGCAGCTTGGCCCAGAATGAAGCTTTCTTT. The V call is TRBV5-1, the J call TRBJ1-1; D uncertain. Trimming shortened V by 0 bases and J by 7 bases, and 7 bases separated the two germline ends. The CDR3 runs to 12 residues. The V gene's germline CDR1 is SGHRS and CDR2 YFSETQ.

This clonotype was recorded many times. The V and J genes are TRBV5-6 and TRBJ2-7; 10 bases align to TRBD1. The germline V gene has CDR1 SGHDT and CDR2 YYEEEE. With V trimmed by 0 bases and J by 2 bases, 14 bases remained unmatched. This CDR3 has 19 amino acids. The DNA for the CDR3 is TGTGCCAGCAGCTTGGGGGGGACAGGGGCCGTTGGAATCGCCTACGAGCAGTACTTC. Protein product: CASSLGGTGAVGIAYEQYF.

This clonotype has only one observation. The gene calls are TRBV5-1 and TRBJ2-1, with 9 positions matching TRBD1. Germline lookup yields CDR1 SGHRS and CDR2 YFSETQ. CDR3 length equals 17 residues. The trim removed 1 base at V and 9 bases at J, leaving 14 bases unmatched. The CDR3 loop reads CASSLKELTGGRREQFF. The DNA of the CDR3 is TGCGCCAGCAGCTTGAAGGAGCTGACAGGGGGAAGGCGTGAGCAGTTCTTC.

In this sample, this clonotype turned up many times. The chain joins TRBV18 to TRBJ1-3, with D unresolved. CDR1 KGHSH and CDR2 LQKENI come from the germline V gene. This CDR3 is built from 16 residues. Trimming shortened V by 1 base and J by 0 bases, and 10 bases separated the two germline ends. The DNA for the CDR3 is TGTGCCAGCTCACCACGGGTTCGGGTCTCTGGAAACACCATATATTTT. Translating gives CASSPRVRVSGNTIYF.

V gene TRBV29-1 combines with J gene TRBJ1-2; D is uncertain. Trimming stripped 5 bases from V and 1 base from J, with 11 bases between. Germline CDR1 is SQVTM and CDR2 is ANQGSEA. The CDR3 extends over 13 amino acids. CDR3 region: CSVLPEVNYGYTF. Written as DNA, the CDR3 is TGCAGCGTTCTCCCGGAGGTTAACTATGGCTACACCTTC.

This clonotype occurred a few times. The CDR3 DNA reads as TGTGCCAGCAGCTTAACGCATGAGGGTTACACTGAAGCTTTCTTT. Residues: CASSLTHEGYTEAFF. V is TRBV7-3 and J is TRBJ1-1; unclear D gene. Germline V gene lookup returns CDR1 SGHTA and CDR2 FQGTGA. This CDR3 is built from 15 residues. Trimming stripped 0 bases from V and 3 bases from J, with 11 bases between.

This clonotype was observed many times. The chain uses TRBV5-1 and TRBJ2-2; D unclear. Germline V gene sequence: CDR1 SGHRS, CDR2 YFSETQ. Trimming cost V 4 bases and J 3 bases, with 10 bases left between them. The CDR3 has 14 amino acids. CDR3 residues: CASSQGLDTGELFF. The CDR3 bases are TGCGCCAGCAGCCAAGGTCTGGACACCGGGGAGCTGTTTTTT.